Listed below are T cell receptor beta chains from one sample, sequenced in a study of cytomegalovirus exposure and HLA in healthy donors. Produced via immunoSEQ multiplex PCR; TCRdb's table is partial and in-frame only. The data show about 160,000 clones, roughly 82% seen once. Sequences were obtained from PBMCs. Receptors were obtained from a man aged 45-60 years in good health and CMV-seropositive. Each CDR3 is given with its conserved first and last residue. The order of the fields is V gene, J gene, clone size, D gene, CDR3 protein, CDR3 DNA. A D gene is named only where the DNA matches it firmly. Clone size appears in some rows only: once, few, many, or a class for an expanded clone.

>TRBV18|TRBJ2-5|-|TRBD1
CASSPRTPGQGTQETQYF
TGTGCCAGCTCACCGCGAACCCCGGGACAGGGGACCCAAGAGACCCAGTACTTC
>TRBV28|TRBJ1-3|once|-
CASSLITRGSGNTIYF
TGTGCCAGCAGTTTAATCACTCGAGGGTCTGGAAACACCATATATTTT
>TRBV5-6|TRBJ2-1|-|TRBD2
CASTYSGGPTFF
TGTGCCAGCACCTACAGCGGGGGGCCTACGTTCTTC
>TRBV19|TRBJ2-4|-|TRBD2
CASSILGGSMNIQYF
TGTGCCAGTAGTATTTTAGGCGGGAGTATGAACATTCAGTACTTC
>TRBV30|TRBJ2-5|-|-
CAWSLRETQYF
TGTGCCTGGAGTCTCCGGGAGACCCAGTACTTC
>TRBV7-9|TRBJ2-7|-|TRBD1
CASSEDREPNEQYF
TGTGCCAGCAGCGAGGACAGGGAACCCAACGAGCAGTACTTC
>TRBV10-3|TRBJ2-3|-|TRBD2
CAISDTSGGGVDTQYF
TGTGCCATCAGTGACACTAGCGGGGGGGGCGTAGATACGCAGTATTTT
>TRBV29-1|TRBJ1-2|-|TRBD1
CSVEAGGYGYTF
TGCAGCGTTGAAGCAGGGGGCTATGGCTACACCTTC
>TRBV10-3|TRBJ2-7|once|-
CAIAGIGRQYF
TGTGCCATCGCTGGCATTGGTCGGCAGTACTTC
>TRBV5-1|TRBJ2-7|-|-
CASSLWDTYSYEQYF
TGCGCCAGCAGCTTGTGGGACACCTACTCCTACGAGCAGTACTTC
>TRBV4-2|TRBJ2-5|-|TRBD1
CASSQGDRVETQYF
TGTGCCAGCAGCCAAGGGGACAGGGTCGAGACCCAGTACTTC
>TRBV28|TRBJ2-6|-|-
CASSLISSGANGLTF
TGTGCCAGCAGTTTAATAAGCTCTGGGGCCAACGGCCTGACTTTC
>TRBV18|TRBJ1-2|once|-
CASSPSVSVGYTF
TGTGCCAGCTCACCATCTGTGAGTGTAGGCTACACCTTC
>TRBV11-1|TRBJ2-7|few|TRBD1
CASSDPTGVDEQYF
TGTGCCAGCAGCGACCCGACAGGGGTGGACGAGCAGTACTTC
>TRBV5-5|TRBJ1-4|-|TRBD1
CASSFETGVLEKLFF
TGTGCCAGCAGCTTCGAGACAGGGGTTTTAGAAAAACTGTTTTTT
>TRBV9|TRBJ2-1|-|TRBD2
CASSLGLASDEQFF
TGTGCCAGCAGCCTTGGACTAGCGTCGGATGAGCAGTTCTTC
>TRBV19|TRBJ1-1|many|TRBD1
CASSSQGETEAFF
TGTGCCAGTAGCTCCCAGGGGGAGACTGAAGCTTTCTTT
>TRBV28|TRBJ2-5|-|TRBD1
CASSSLDYLTGKGETQYF
TGTGCCAGCAGTTCCCTAGACTACTTGACAGGGAAAGGCGAGACCCAGTACTTC
>TRBV7-9|TRBJ2-1|-|-
CASSFSPVSTPDEQFF
TGTGCCAGCAGCTTTAGTCCGGTCTCCACGCCCGATGAGCAGTTCTTC
>TRBV5-1|TRBJ2-7|-|-
CASSLKDRSYEQYF
TGCGCCAGCAGCCTAAAAGACAGGTCCTACGAGCAGTACTTC
>TRBV30|TRBJ2-7|few|-
CAWSVRQTSYEQYF
TGTGCCTGGAGTGTACGACAGACTTCCTACGAGCAGTACTTC
>TRBV27|TRBJ1-5|-|-
CASSFCPEEGVSQPQHF
TGTGCCAGCAGTTTTTGCCCGGAAGAGGGTGTCAGTCAGCCCCAGCATTTT
>TRBV6-1|TRBJ2-5|-|TRBD2
CASRTSGGSQETQYF
TGTGCCAGCAGGACTAGCGGGGGGTCCCAAGAGACCCAGTACTTC
>TRBV28|TRBJ1-2|once|-
CASSIQNRGYTF
TGTGCCAGCAGTATCCAGAACAGGGGCTACACCTTC
>TRBV19|TRBJ2-5|few|-
CASSIVAQETQYF
TGTGCCAGTAGTATAGTAGCACAAGAGACCCAGTACTTC
>TRBV9|TRBJ2-7|-|-
CASSRWGAYEQYF
TGTGCCAGCAGTCGTTGGGGGGCCTACGAGCAGTACTTC
>TRBV5-4|TRBJ2-3|-|TRBD2
CASSDQREGADTQYF
TGTGCCAGCAGCGATCAACGGGAGGGGGCAGATACGCAGTATTTT
>TRBV11-1|TRBJ2-7|-|TRBD2
CASSRSPGLASEQYF
TGTGCCAGCAGCCGTTCGCCGGGACTAGCGTCCGAGCAGTACTTC
>TRBV27|TRBJ2-7|-|-
CASSFAGSYEQYF
TGTGCCAGCAGTTTCGCCGGCTCCTACGAGCAGTACTTC
>TRBV7-6|TRBJ2-1|-|-
CASSREVRFSYNEQFF
TGTGCCAGCAGCCGAGAGGTCCGTTTCTCCTACAATGAGCAGTTCTTC
>TRBV6-6|TRBJ2-7|-|TRBD1
CASRGGQGAGEQYF
TGTGCCAGCAGGGGGGGACAGGGGGCGGGTGAGCAGTACTTC
>TRBV5-5|TRBJ2-3|-|-
CASSLGQTDTQYF
TGTGCCAGCAGCTTGGGGCAGACAGATACGCAGTATTTT
>TRBV7-3|TRBJ1-3|-|-
CASSAGGLNTIYF
TGTGCCAGCAGCGCGGGGGGCTTGAACACCATATATTTT
>TRBV11-2|TRBJ2-7|-|-
CASSFQPGYEQYF
TGTGCCAGCAGCTTTCAGCCAGGCTACGAGCAGTACTTC
>TRBV5-6|TRBJ2-7|-|TRBD1
CASSSNTGQGAVNEQYF
TGTGCCAGCAGCTCGAATACAGGACAGGGGGCGGTCAACGAGCAGTACTTC
>TRBV5-6|TRBJ2-5|-|TRBD1
CASSFGTGQETQYF
TGTGCCAGCAGCTTTGGGACAGGGCAAGAGACCCAGTACTTC
>TRBV27|TRBJ1-1|-|-
CASSFRGGAFF
TGTGCCAGCAGTTTTCGAGGGGGAGCTTTCTTT
>TRBV5-8|TRBJ1-4|-|-
CASSMSGGNEKLFF
TGTGCCAGCAGTATGTCCGGGGGTAATGAAAAACTGTTTTTT
>TRBV4-3|TRBJ2-2|once|TRBD2
CASSPPWWGTSGRSATGELSF
TGCGCCAGCAGCCCCCCGTGGTGGGGGACTAGCGGGAGATCGGCCACCGGGGAGCTGTCTTTT
>TRBV5-4|TRBJ2-1|-|-
CASSFRRDLGNEQFF
TGTGCCAGCAGCTTCAGGAGGGATTTGGGAAATGAGCAGTTCTTC
>TRBV7-9|TRBJ1-4|-|TRBD1
CASSPGQGNEKLFF
TGTGCCAGCAGTCCGGGACAGGGTAATGAAAAACTGTTTTTT
>TRBV9|TRBJ2-7|-|TRBD2
CASSPRVGSGSSYEQYF
TGTGCCAGCAGCCCCCGGGTTGGTAGCGGGAGCTCCTACGAGCAGTACTTC
>TRBV6-6|TRBJ1-1|-|-
CAVGEGTEAFF
TGTGCCGTCGGGGAGGGGACTGAAGCTTTCTTT
>TRBV2|TRBJ1-1|-|TRBD1
CASSAGQVRNTEAFF
TGTGCCAGCAGTGCCGGACAGGTAAGGAACACTGAAGCTTTCTTT
>TRBV4-2|TRBJ1-4|-|-
CASSQDLGFAGSNEKLFF
TGTGCCAGCAGCCAAGATCTAGGGTTTGCGGGGTCGAATGAAAAACTGTTTTTT
>TRBV18|TRBJ1-1|-|TRBD1
CASSTGQVVGNTEAFF
TGTGCCAGCTCAACTGGACAGGTGGTGGGAAACACTGAAGCTTTCTTT